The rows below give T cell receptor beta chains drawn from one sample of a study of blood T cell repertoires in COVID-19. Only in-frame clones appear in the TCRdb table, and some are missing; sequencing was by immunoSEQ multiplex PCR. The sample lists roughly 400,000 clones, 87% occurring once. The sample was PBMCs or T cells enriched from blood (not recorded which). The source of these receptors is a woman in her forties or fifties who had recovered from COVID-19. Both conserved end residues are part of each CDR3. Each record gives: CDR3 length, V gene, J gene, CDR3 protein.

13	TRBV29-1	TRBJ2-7	CSVLLDRTYEQYF
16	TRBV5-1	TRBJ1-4	CASSLGTGPPNEKLFF
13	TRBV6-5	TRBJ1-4	CASRKQSNEKLFF
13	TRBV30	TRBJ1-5	CAWSTGFDQPQHF
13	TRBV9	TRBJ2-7	CASSTGQSYEQYF
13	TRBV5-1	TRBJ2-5	CASSFNRRESQYF
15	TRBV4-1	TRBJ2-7	CASSQASYTSYEQYF
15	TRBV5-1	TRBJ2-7	CASSLSGTTSYEQYF
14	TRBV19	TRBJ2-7	CASSRSSETLEQYF
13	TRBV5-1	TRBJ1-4	CASSEGYNEKLFF
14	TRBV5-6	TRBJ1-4	CASSDDRTNEKLFF
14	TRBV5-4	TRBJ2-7	CASSTGTGDYEQYF
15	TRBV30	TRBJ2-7	CAWTTGTGIPYEQYF
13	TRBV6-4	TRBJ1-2	CASSDERNYGYTF
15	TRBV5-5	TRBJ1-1	CASTPWGGLGTEAFF
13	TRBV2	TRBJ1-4	CASGDRGNEKLFF